This TCR beta chain was obtained from a study of shared clonotypes between healthy human individuals. CDR1 is LNHNV, CDR2 YYDKDF, per germline (reference sequence). The V end was cut by 0 bases, the J end by 0 bases, with 8 bases between. The CDR3 length is 15 residues. The naive CD8 population came from CD45RO-negative cells selected for CCR7, without terminally differentiated effector memory CD45RA+ cells. The deep-level immunoSEQ assay was used. Assay: immunoSEQ multiplex PCR; the TCRdb copy retains only in-frame clones and omits some. The data hold a few million clones, with about 93% observed a single time.

Sequenced material: naive CD8+ T cells from PBMCs. The chain recombines TRBV15 with TRBJ1-1; unclear D gene. The receptor's source is a man between 18 and 35 years old in good health. Some clones in this sample may be carry-over from other donors' samples. The CDR3 loop reads CATSRDRHMNTEAFF. The DNA for the CDR3 is TGTGCCACCAGCAGAGATCGACACATGAACACTGAAGCTTTCTTT.